These T cell receptor beta chains were read from a single sample in a study of glioma-infiltrating T cells after dendritic cell vaccination. The protocol was immunoSEQ multiplex PCR, while the TCRdb copy is restricted to in-frame clones and leaves out a portion. This sample has 70,000 to 95,000 clones; around 86% occur once, and the top ten carry approximately 2.2%. This specimen consisted of blood, obtained after dendritic cell vaccination. The origin of the receptors is a human donor with glioblastoma. CDR3s include the opening cysteine and the closing phenylalanine or tryptophan. D genes are given only for firm matches. Where a row states a size, it is once, few, many or the class of an expanded clone; other rows omit it.

d_gene,abundance,v_gene,j_gene,CDR3aa,CDR3nt
.,.,TRBV27,TRBJ2-7,CASRGDNSYEQYF,TGTGCCAGCAGAGGGGACAATTCCTACGAGCAGTACTTC
.,.,TRBV19,TRBJ1-1,CASSPPTTRGNTEAFF,TGTGCCAGTAGTCCACCGACCACCCGAGGGAACACTGAAGCTTTCTTT
TRBD1,.,TRBV2,TRBJ2-3,CASRRWTGVTDTQYF,TGTGCCAGCCGTAGGTGGACAGGGGTAACAGATACGCAGTATTTT
.,.,TRBV6-5,TRBJ2-7,CASKEGRYF,TGTGCCAGCAAGGAGGGGCGGTACTTC
TRBD1,.,TRBV6-1,TRBJ2-1,CASSPPGGSEQFF,TGTGCCAGCAGCCCCCCAGGGGGCAGTGAGCAGTTCTTC
TRBD1,.,TRBV5-1,TRBJ1-1,CASSLNWDREAFF,TGCGCCAGCAGCTTGAATTGGGACAGGGAAGCTTTCTTT
.,.,TRBV5-1,TRBJ2-5,CASSLILASDQETQYF,TGCGCCAGCAGCTTGATCCTAGCCTCGGACCAAGAGACCCAGTACTTC
.,.,TRBV27,TRBJ2-3,CASSEGSNTQYF,TGTGCCAGCAGTGAAGGGAGTAATACGCAGTATTTT
TRBD1,few,TRBV2,TRBJ2-1,CASTQQGAYNEQFF,TGTGCCAGTACCCAACAGGGGGCCTACAATGAGCAGTTCTTC
.,.,TRBV12-5,TRBJ1-1,CASGLDRVTEAFF,TGTGCTAGTGGTTTGGACAGGGTAACTGAAGCTTTCTTT
.,.,TRBV2,TRBJ1-4,CASSKNGGRDEKLFF,TGTGCCAGCAGTAAGAACGGAGGGAGGGATGAAAAACTGTTTTTT
.,.,TRBV5-6,TRBJ1-2,CASSLTGLANYGYTF,TGTGCCAGCAGCTTGACAGGGCTAGCTAACTATGGCTACACCTTC
TRBD2,.,TRBV5-1,TRBJ2-3,CASSLMTSGVPDTQYF,TGCGCCAGCAGCTTAATGACTAGCGGGGTTCCAGATACGCAGTATTTT
.,.,TRBV6-5,TRBJ1-4,CASSYSPGRGEKLFF,TGTGCCAGCAGTTACTCGCCGGGCCGGGGTGAAAAACTGTTTTTT
.,.,TRBV27,TRBJ1-5,CASSFQGRNQPQHF,TGTGCCAGCAGTTTCCAGGGTCGCAATCAGCCCCAGCATTTT
.,.,TRBV5-7,TRBJ2-7,CASSFQDASYEQYF,TGTGCCAGCAGCTTTCAGGATGCTTCCTACGAGCAGTACTTC
.,.,TRBV10-3,TRBJ1-1,CAISDAPVFAQGNTEAFF,TGTGCCATCAGTGATGCGCCCGTTTTTGCACAGGGTAACACTGAAGCTTTCTTT
.,many,TRBV7-9,TRBJ1-2,CASSLKQLYGFTF,TGTGCCAGCAGCCTCAAACAGCTTTATGGCTTCACCTTC
TRBD1,.,TRBV5-1,TRBJ1-5,CASSPNGDRGEPQHF,TGCGCCAGCAGCCCGAATGGGGACAGGGGAGAGCCCCAGCATTTT
TRBD1,.,TRBV30,TRBJ2-7,CASPLLDRESYEQYF,TGTGCCTCCCCACTCCTCGACAGGGAAAGCTACGAGCAGTACTTC
TRBD1,once,TRBV5-6,TRBJ2-1,CASSLRGPRDEQFF,TGTGCCAGCAGCTTGAGGGGGCCCCGGGATGAGCAGTTCTTC
.,.,TRBV29-1,TRBJ2-1,CSVKGEVESYNEQFF,TGCAGCGTCAAGGGGGAAGTTGAGTCCTACAATGAGCAGTTCTTC
TRBD2,.,TRBV29-1,TRBJ2-3,CSVRTSGGSTDTQYF,TGCAGCGTTAGGACTAGCGGGGGTAGCACAGATACGCAGTATTTT
.,.,TRBV11-2,TRBJ2-3,CASSLGGQDTQYF,TGTGCCAGCAGCTTAGGAGGGCAAGACACGCAGTATTTT
TRBD2,.,TRBV10-3,TRBJ2-3,CAISVRGPPSGETDTQYF,TGTGCCATCAGTGTAAGAGGGCCCCCTAGCGGGGAAACAGATACGCAGTATTTT
.,.,TRBV5-1,TRBJ2-6,CASSQEGLSGANVLTF,TGCGCCAGCAGCCAGGAGGGCCTCTCTGGGGCCAACGTCCTGACTTTC
.,once,TRBV4-1,TRBJ2-1,CASSQGTIAIEQFF,TGCGCCAGCAGCCAAGGAACCATAGCGATTGAGCAGTTCTTC
TRBD2,.,TRBV11-2,TRBJ2-7,CASSLTSGGFYEQYF,TGTGCCAGCAGCCTGACTAGCGGGGGCTTCTACGAGCAGTACTTC
.,once,TRBV14,TRBJ1-4,CASSQSEGWDEKLFF,TGTGCCAGCAGCCAATCTGAGGGTTGGGATGAAAAACTGTTTTTT
.,once,TRBV27,TRBJ2-7,CASSYSVGTNSYEQYF,TGTGCCAGCAGCTACTCAGTGGGGACAAACTCCTACGAGCAGTACTTC
.,.,TRBV4-3,TRBJ2-7,CASSQDKRSYEQYF,TGCGCCAGCAGCCAAGATAAGAGGTCCTACGAGCAGTACTTC
TRBD1,.,TRBV10-3,TRBJ2-7,CAIEGQGKGEQYF,TGTGCCATCGAAGGACAGGGAAAGGGCGAGCAGTACTTC
.,.,TRBV5-8,TRBJ2-5,CASSLGLALEGGRETQYF,TGTGCCAGCAGCTTGGGTTTGGCGTTAGAGGGAGGTCGTGAGACCCAGTACTTC
.,.,TRBV7-9,TRBJ2-2,CASSFVERSGELFF,TGTGCCAGCAGCTTTGTCGAGCGGTCCGGGGAGCTGTTTTTT
.,.,TRBV7-2,TRBJ2-5,CASRQKGRGSQETQYF,TGTGCCAGCAGACAAAAGGGCAGGGGAAGCCAAGAGACCCAGTACTTC
.,.,TRBV5-4,TRBJ1-1,CASSLGGASTNTEAFF,TGTGCCAGCAGCTTGGGTGGGGCCTCGACCAACACTGAAGCTTTCTTT
.,.,TRBV9,TRBJ2-1,CASSVATRGWDEQFF,TGTGCCAGCAGCGTAGCTACGAGGGGGTGGGATGAGCAGTTCTTC
.,.,TRBV5-1,TRBJ1-5,CASSDIGQPQHF,TGCGCCAGCAGCGACATTGGGCAGCCCCAGCATTTT
TRBD2,.,TRBV5-1,TRBJ2-3,CASSLLAGTTDTQYF,TGCGCCAGCAGCCTACTAGCGGGGACCACAGATACGCAGTATTTT
.,.,TRBV6-5,TRBJ2-5,CASRTRQETQYF,TGTGCCAGCCGGACACGCCAAGAGACCCAGTACTTC
TRBD2,.,TRBV10-1,TRBJ2-1,CASSASGGAYNEQFF,TGCGCCAGCAGTGCTAGCGGGGGGGCCTACAATGAGCAGTTCTTC
.,.,TRBV7-6,TRBJ2-3,CASSLESSAHTDTQYF,TGTGCCAGCAGCTTAGAATCGAGCGCCCACACAGATACGCAGTATTTT
.,.,TRBV11-1,TRBJ1-1,CASSLIRANTEAFF,TGTGCCAGCAGCTTAATCAGGGCAAACACTGAAGCTTTCTTT
.,.,TRBV19,TRBJ1-1,CASKVTEMNTEAFF,TGTGCCAGTAAAGTGACGGAGATGAACACTGAAGCTTTCTTT
.,.,TRBV30,TRBJ1-2,CAWSLQGLIGYTF,TGTGCCTGGAGTCTCCAGGGGCTCATAGGCTACACCTTC
.,.,TRBV18,TRBJ2-5,CASSPGGGTQYF,TGTGCCAGCTCACCAGGGGGCGGGACCCAGTACTTC
TRBD1,.,TRBV30,TRBJ1-2,CAWSVAGGNYGYTF,TGTGCCTGGAGTGTGGCAGGGGGCAACTATGGCTACACCTTC
TRBD1,.,TRBV5-1,TRBJ2-7,CASSLPGTGSNEQYF,TGCGCCAGCAGCTTGCCCGGGACAGGCAGTAACGAGCAGTACTTC
TRBD1,.,TRBV5-4,TRBJ1-2,CASSGNHRGGGYTF,TGTGCCAGCAGCGGAAATCACAGGGGCGGAGGCTACACCTTC
TRBD2,.,TRBV5-5,TRBJ2-1,CASSLTSGGLHNEQFF,TGTGCCAGCAGCTTGACTAGCGGGGGGCTCCACAATGAGCAGTTCTTC
.,.,TRBV2,TRBJ1-4,CASSEEGLPNEKLFF,TGTGCCAGCAGTGAGGAGGGACTCCCGAATGAAAAACTGTTTTTT
TRBD1,few,TRBV10-2,TRBJ1-3,CASSETGGNTIYF,TGCGCCAGCAGTGAAACAGGGGGGAACACCATATATTTT
.,once,TRBV2,TRBJ1-2,CASSETPGAPGYGYTF,TGTGCCAGCAGTGAAACCCCAGGGGCCCCAGGCTATGGCTACACCTTC